Presented here are 29 T cell receptor beta chains from one specimen sequenced in a study of T cell responses to AZD1222 COVID-19 vaccine. Sequenced by immunoSEQ multiplex PCR; TCRdb stores in-frame clones only, minus some. Of about 150,000 clones in the sample, 86% were seen once. Specimen: peripheral blood, collected 28 days after the second AZD1222 dose. These receptors all come from an adult who received the AZD1222 COVID-19 vaccine.

The CDR3 protein is CASSSGRVSGNTIYF. In DNA form, the CDR3 reads TGTGCCAGCAGCTCTGGACGGGTTTCGGGAAACACCATATATTTT. J is TRBJ1-3 and V is TRBV5-4; D not resolved. V lost 3 bases and J lost 4, with 14 bases in between. The CDR3 length is 15 residues. Germline V gene sequence: CDR1 SGHNT, CDR2 YYREEE (reference sequence).

V and J are TRBV19 and TRBJ1-3; D possibly corresponds to TRBD1 (6 bases). Germline CDR1 is LNHDA and CDR2 is SQIVND (reference sequence). V lost 6 bases, J lost 0 bases, and 18 bases lay in between. This CDR3 contains 17 residues. CDR3 DNA: TGTGCCAGTAGCAACGTCGACGGGACATTCTCTGGAAACACCATATATTTT. As protein: CASSNVDGTFSGNTIYF.

In this sample, this clone turned up a few times. The chain is built from TRBV30 and TRBJ2-7, with a tentative D call TRBD1 (5 bases). Trimming took 5 bases from V and 0 from J, leaving 8 bases between them. CDR1 and CDR2 (germline): GTSNPN, SVGIG (reference sequence). This CDR3 contains 12 residues. This CDR3 is CAWGALSYEQYF. In DNA, the CDR3 is TGTGCCTGGGGGGCGCTCTCCTACGAGCAGTACTTC.

The rearrangement uses TRBV5-1 and TRBJ1-1; D ambiguous. V shed 4 bases and J shed 1 base, with 14 bases lying between them. The CDR3 sequence is 15 residues long. The germline V gene encodes CDR1 SGHRS and CDR2 YFSETQ. The CDR3 loop reads CASSPEVWGNTEAFF. CDR3 in DNA: TGCGCCAGCAGCCCCGAAGTGTGGGGGAACACTGAAGCTTTCTTT.

V gene TRBV3-1 (or the pseudogene TRBV3-2) combines with J gene TRBJ2-7, with 9 bases lining up with TRBD1. CDR1 and CDR2 (germline): LGHDT, YNNKEL (reference sequence). The junction had 11 bases not matched to a gene; V was cut back by 4 bases and J by 4 bases. This CDR3 has 16 amino acids. CDR3 protein: CASSPTGGAGGYEQYF. The CDR3 DNA reads TGTGCCAGCAGCCCTACAGGGGGCGCGGGTGGATACGAGCAGTACTTC.

This clone was counted once. The chain uses TRBV7-2 and TRBJ2-5, with D perhaps assigned TRBD1 or TRBD2 (7 bases each). This CDR3 comprises 14 residues. With 2 bases removed from V and 4 bases from J, the gap between germline ends came to 11 bases. Per the germline V gene, CDR1 is SGHTA and CDR2 is FQGNSA. Here the CDR3 DNA reads TGTGCCAGCAGCTTACAGGGGGGGCGAGAGACCCAGTACTTC. This encodes CASSLQGGRETQYF.

A single count supports this clone. Written as DNA, the CDR3 is TGTGCCAGCAGTTACTCGATTGGGCAGGGTGGTGGCTACACCTTC. Protein sequence: CASSYSIGQGGGYTF. This sequence joins TRBV6-5 and TRBJ1-2; D might be TRBD1 (5 bases). The length of the CDR3 is 15 residues. The germline V and J ends were trimmed by 0 bases and 7 bases, with 15 bases remaining between them. The V gene's germline CDR1 is MNHEY and CDR2 SVGAGI.

This clone occurred once. The gene calls are TRBV5-1 and TRBJ2-7, with D unclear. This CDR3 comprises 12 residues. Germline V gene lookup returns CDR1 SGHRS and CDR2 YFSETQ. Trimming stripped 0 bases from V and 1 base from J, with 2 bases between. CDR3 sequence reads: CASSLESYEQYF. The DNA for the CDR3 is TGCGCCAGCAGCTTGGAATCCTACGAGCAGTACTTC.

The gene calls are TRBV20-1 and TRBJ1-2; TRBD1 aligns across 8 bases. V was clipped by 3 bases and J by 4 bases; unmatched bases: 13. Germline CDR1 is DFQATT and CDR2 is SNEGSKA (reference sequence). The CDR3 sequence is 16 residues long. CDR3 protein: CSASVLGRGQGYGYTF. The CDR3 DNA is TGCAGTGCTAGTGTTCTCGGCAGGGGGCAAGGCTATGGCTACACCTTC.

This clone has more than one count but fewer than ten. The CDR3 DNA follows: TGTGCCAGCAGCTATAGCGGATACGAGCAGTACTTC. Residues: CASSYSGYEQYF. The chain links TRBV11-2 to TRBJ2-7; TRBD2 is a possible D gene (6 bases). The V gene's germline CDR1 is SGHAT and CDR2 FQNNGV. The CDR3 runs to 12 residues. Trimming cost V 4 bases and J 4 bases, with 8 bases left between them.

The chain combines TRBV7-6 with TRBJ2-3; D gene uncertain. CDR3 length: 15 amino acids. The V end was cut by 1 base, the J end by 2 bases, with 10 bases between. Germline CDR1 reads SGHVS; CDR2 reads FNYEAQ. The chain's CDR3 is CASSLVGPLTDTQYF. The DNA of the CDR3 is TGTGCCAGCAGCTTAGTCGGGCCCCTCACAGATACGCAGTATTTT.

The CDR3: CASSGEKNQPQHF. CDR3 coding DNA: TGTGCCAGCAGTGGCGAAAAGAATCAGCCCCAGCATTTT. The chain is built from TRBV2 and TRBJ1-5; D gene ambiguous. Germline CDR1 reads SNHLY; CDR2 reads FYNNEI. The CDR3 contains 13 residues. V lost 4 bases, J lost 4 bases, and 8 bases lay in between. Supplemented by reference TRBV2 and TRBJ1-5, the full variable domain reads EPEVTQTPSHQVTQMGQEVILRCVPISNHLYFYWYRQILGQKVEFLVSFYNNEISEKSEIFDDQFSVERPDGSNFTLKIRSTKLEDSAMYFCASSGEKNQPQHFGDGTRLSIL.

This clone was found once. The chain carries TRBV7-7 and TRBJ2-5, with 10 positions matching TRBD2. The germline V gene has CDR1 SSHAT and CDR2 FNYEAQ (reference sequence). The CDR3 sequence is 15 residues long. V lost 1 base to trimming and J lost 4 bases; unmatched junction nucleotides: 3. The CDR3 DNA reads TGTGCCAGCAGCTTAGACCTAGCGGGGGTAGAGACCCAGTACTTC. As protein: CASSLDLAGVETQYF.

The V gene is TRBV7-9, the J gene TRBJ1-4; no definite D call. V lost 5 bases, J lost 8 bases, and 12 bases lay in between. CDR1 and CDR2 from the germline V gene are SEHNR and FQNEAQ (reference sequence). The CDR3 runs 13 residues. The CDR3 region is CASSPTSAEKLFF. CDR3 DNA: TGTGCCAGCAGCCCAACCTCGGCCGAAAAACTGTTTTTT.

This clone appeared a few times. The chain's CDR3 is CASSDRRISGNTIYF. The CDR3 DNA sequence: TGTGCCAGCAGCGACAGGCGGATCTCTGGAAACACCATATATTTT. This chain joins TRBV7-8 and TRBJ1-3, with a tentative D call TRBD1 (6 bases). This CDR3 region has 15 residues. The germline V gene encodes CDR1 SGHVS and CDR2 FQNEAQ. V was pared by 5 bases and J by 0 bases, with 11 bases between.

V and J are TRBV11-2 and TRBJ2-1; D not certain. CDR3 length: 11 amino acids. CDR1 SGHAT and CDR2 FQNNGV come from the germline V gene. The V and J ends lost 5 bases and 6 bases respectively, with 5 bases between them. The CDR3 loop reads CASSQVNEQFF. The CDR3 region has the DNA TGTGCCAGCAGCCAGGTCAATGAGCAGTTCTTC.

The chain is built from TRBV6-5 and TRBJ1-1; 8 bases map to TRBD1. V lost 2 bases, J lost 7 bases, and 9 bases stayed unmatched. CDR3 size: 15 residues. Germline CDR1 and CDR2: MNHEY and SVGAGI. The CDR3 bases are TGTGCCAGCAGTTACGAAGGACAGGGTGGTAATGAAGCTTTCTTT. Protein product: CASSYEGQGGNEAFF.

This chain links TRBV15 with TRBJ2-5; D is undetermined. V was trimmed by 5 bases and J by 3 bases, leaving 13 bases between them. The germline V gene has CDR1 LNHNV and CDR2 YYDKDF (reference sequence). The CDR3 spans 14 residues. CDR3 DNA sequence: TGTGCCACCAGCCCTGGACGGATGAAAGAGACCCAGTACTTC. Its protein product is CATSPGRMKETQYF.

V gene TRBV7-2 combines with J gene TRBJ2-3; 7 nucleotides line up with TRBD1. CDR1 is SGHTA and CDR2 is FQGNSA in the germline V gene. This CDR3 comprises 15 residues. Unmatched junction bases numbered 6, after V lost 4 bases and J lost 2 bases. CDR3 loop: CASSSQGMVTDTQYF. Here the CDR3 DNA reads TGTGCCAGCAGCTCACAGGGGATGGTCACAGATACGCAGTATTTT. Supplemented by reference TRBV7-2 and TRBJ2-3, the full variable domain reads GAGVSQSPSNKVTEKGKDVELRCDPISGHTALYWYRQSLGQGLEFLIYFQGNSAPDKSGLPSDRFSAERTGGSVSTLTIQRTQQEDSAVYLCASSSQGMVTDTQYFGPGTRLTVL.

Only one count was recorded for this clone. The V gene is TRBV5-1, the J gene TRBJ2-3; D ambiguous. The germline V gene encodes CDR1 SGHRS and CDR2 YFSETQ. CDR3 size: 12 residues. The V end lost 4 bases, the J end lost 6 bases, and 9 bases lay between the germline ends. CDR3 in amino acids: CASSHPGDTQYF. The CDR3 nucleotides are TGCGCCAGCAGCCACCCAGGTGATACGCAGTATTTT.

The chain links TRBV2 to TRBJ1-2, with 7 positions matching TRBD1. Trimming removed 1 base from V and 2 bases from J; junction bases left unmatched: 4. Germline CDR1 is SNHLY and CDR2 is FYNNEI. There are 15 residues in the CDR3. The CDR3 DNA reads as TGTGCCAGCAGTGAAGGGACAGGCCTAAACTATGGCTACACCTTC. As protein: CASSEGTGLNYGYTF.

The gene calls are TRBV13 and TRBJ1-1, with 8 bases matching TRBD1. This CDR3 region has 14 residues. CDR1 and CDR2 (germline): PRHDT, FYEKMQ (reference sequence). V shed 4 bases and J 7 bases; nucleotides not matched to a gene: 8. CDR3 sequence: CASSYDRGGGEAFF. The CDR3 DNA follows: TGTGCCAGCAGCTACGACAGGGGTGGAGGTGAAGCTTTCTTT. The variable domain in full, with the rest retrieved from reference TRBV13 and TRBJ1-1, is AAGVIQSPRHLIKEKRETATLKCYPIPRHDTVYWYQQGPGQDPQFLISFYEKMQSDKGSIPDRFSAQQFSDYHSELNMSSLELGDSALYFCASSYDRGGGEAFFGQGTRLTVV.

The chain employs TRBV7-9 and TRBJ2-5; a possible D gene is TRBD2 (5 bases). The CDR3 has 16 residues. V dropped 1 base and J dropped 4 bases, with 16 bases sitting between them. The germline V gene has CDR1 SEHNR and CDR2 FQNEAQ (reference sequence). The CDR3 DNA follows: TGTGCCAGCAGCTTAGGCCCTGAGGGTCATCTAGAGACCCAGTACTTC. Translating it yields CASSLGPEGHLETQYF.

For the CDR3, the DNA is TGTGCCACCAGTGGGACCACAGGGGTGGAGACCCAGTACTTC. As protein: CATSGTTGVETQYF. The rearrangement joins TRBV24-1 to TRBJ2-5; 7 bases are shared with TRBD1. The CDR3 extends over 14 amino acids. Germline V CDR1 and CDR2: KGHDR, SFDVKD. The J segment lost 5 bases and the V segment lost 5 bases, leaving 7 bases of the junction unmatched.

The DNA of the CDR3 is TGTGCCAGCAGTATTCTAGCGGGAGGCTACAATGAGCAGTTCTTC. Translation: CASSILAGGYNEQFF. This chain joins TRBV2 and TRBJ2-1, with 11 nucleotides matching TRBD2. This CDR3 region has 15 residues. Germline CDR1 SNHLY, CDR2 FYNNEI. The trim removed 5 bases at V and 3 bases at J, leaving 3 bases unmatched.

This clone was seen a single time. The rearrangement links TRBV5-8 to TRBJ1-5; D is unresolved. Germline lookup yields CDR1 SGHTS and CDR2 YDEGEE. Trimming left V 4 bases short and J 3 bases short, with 5 bases between. The CDR3 has 12 amino acids. CDR3 residues: CASSGLNQPQHF. For the CDR3, the DNA is TGTGCCAGCAGCGGCCTCAATCAGCCCCAGCATTTT.

The chain couples TRBV29-1 to TRBJ1-1, with D perhaps matching TRBD1 (5 bases). CDR1 and CDR2 from the germline V gene are SQVTM and ANQGSEA. CDR3 length: 12 residues. With 4 bases removed from V and 3 bases from J, the gap between germline ends came to 9 bases. CDR3 nucleotide sequence: TGCAGCGTTGCCGGGACCTACACTGAAGCTTTCTTT. Encoded protein: CSVAGTYTEAFF.

This clone was detected once. The rearrangement joins TRBV3-1 (or the pseudogene TRBV3-2) to TRBJ1-4, with D perhaps TRBD1 (6 bases). The length of the CDR3 is 14 residues. Germline assignment: CDR1 LGHDT and CDR2 YNNKEL (reference sequence). The germline V and J ends were trimmed by 3 bases and 6 bases, with 11 bases remaining between them. The CDR3 bases are TGTGCCAGCAGCCACGGACAGATCCATGAAAAACTGTTTTTT. This codes for CASSHGQIHEKLFF.

The chain employs TRBV11-2 and TRBJ1-3; tentative D call: TRBD1 (6 bases). Trimming took 1 base from V and 2 from J, leaving 12 bases between them. Looked up from germline, CDR1 is SGHAT and CDR2 is FQNNGV. CDR3 length: 16 residues. The CDR3 sequence: CASSLVGAGTGNTIYF. The CDR3 nucleotides are TGTGCCAGCAGCTTAGTGGGGGCAGGCACTGGAAACACCATATATTTT. The entire variable domain, with the rest obtained from reference TRBV11-2 and TRBJ1-3, is as follows: EAGVAQSPRYKIIEKRQSVAFWCNPISGHATLYWYQQILGQGPKLLIQFQNNGVVDDSQLPKDRFSAERLKGVDSTLKIQPAKLEDSAVYLCASSLVGAGTGNTIYFGEGSWLTVV.